This entry features one TCR beta chain sequence. The source of the sample is a study of T cells after yellow fever vaccination. The overall study: Low-cell-number fractions were prepared with SMART-Seq v4 Ultra Low Input.

The CDR3 spans 15 residues. Trimming removed 1 base at V and 0 bases at J, with 7 bases between. Germline loops: CDR1 LGHNT, CDR2 FRNRAP. TCRdb ran MiXCR on the 5' RACE reads and lists one entry per CDR3 protein. The sample lists 500,000 to 650,000 distinct CDR3 sequences, around 17% seen once, with 17% in the top ten. This TCR derives from a man younger than 30 who received the YFV17D yellow fever vaccine. The chain uses TRBV12-5 and TRBJ2-4, with D hard to call. The source material was PBMCs, sampled less than 6 days after the first yellow fever vaccination. The CDR3 coding sequence is TGTGCTAGTGGTTTGGGTTTCGTAGCCAAAAACATTCAGTACTTC. Amino acid sequence: CASGLGFVAKNIQYF.